These 11 T cell receptor beta chains were all obtained from the same sample, sequenced in a study of CD8+ T cells in alopecia areata. Sequencing templates came from extracted RNA that was reverse transcribed into cDNA. Only in-frame clones appear in the TCRdb table, and some are missing; sequencing was by immunoSEQ multiplex PCR. Of approximately 160,000 clones in the sample, less than 70% are singletons; the top ten hold 11% to 15%. Treatment reported: oral pan-JAK inhibitor, 5-10 mg twice daily. Sequenced material: CD4+ T cells sorted from blood, taken at week 24, from a patient treated with tofacitinib. These receptors all stem from a human donor with alopecia areata.

This chain links TRBV6-5 with TRBJ2-5, with no clear D. In germline, CDR1 is MNHEY, CDR2 SVGAGI. The CDR3 runs to 15 residues. Trimming took off 0 bases at V and 6 bases at J, with 14 bases between the two ends. The CDR3: CASSYSMTPKKTQYF. Written as DNA, the CDR3 is TGTGCCAGCAGTTACTCGATGACACCGAAAAAGACCCAGTACTTC.

This clone was counted only a few times. This chain joins TRBV29-1 and TRBJ2-2; 7 positions match TRBD2. The CDR3 spans 14 residues. The V gene's germline CDR1 is SQVTM and CDR2 ANQGSEA. The trim removed 4 bases at V and 0 bases at J, leaving 2 bases unmatched. The DNA for the CDR3 is TGCAGCGTTGCGCTAGCGGCGAACACCGGGGAGCTGTTTTTT. As protein: CSVALAANTGELFF.

The chain carries TRBV29-1 and TRBJ2-7; D gene uncertain. Germline-derived CDR1 and CDR2 are SQVTM and ANQGSEA. V gave up 4 bases and J gave up 4 bases, with 14 bases separating them. The CDR3 is made up of 13 amino acids. The chain's CDR3 is CSVGQASSYEQYF. Written as DNA, the CDR3 is TGCAGCGTTGGGCAGGCCTCGAGTTACGAGCAGTACTTC.

The genes are TRBV30 and TRBJ1-1, with D possibly being TRBD1 (6 bases). The CDR3 is made up of 12 amino acids. Germline CDR1 reads GTSNPN; CDR2 reads SVGIG (reference sequence). V was pared by 3 bases and J by 3 bases, with 8 bases between. This CDR3 is CAWRQGDTEAFF. CDR3 nucleotides: TGTGCCTGGAGACAGGGAGACACTGAAGCTTTCTTT.

This clone was counted only a few times. The chain carries TRBV2 and TRBJ1-5; tentative D call: TRBD1 (6 bases). Germline V gene data show CDR1 as SNHLY and CDR2 as FYNNEI. The germline V and J ends were trimmed by 8 bases and 6 bases, with 17 bases remaining between them. The CDR3 has 14 amino acids. CDR3 in DNA: TGTGCCAGCCGCGGGCCAGGGGATCGTCAGCCCCAGCATTTT. It specifies CASRGPGDRQPQHF.

J is TRBJ1-6 and V is TRBV5-1; D unresolved. Germline CDR1 SGHRS, CDR2 YFSETQ. CDR3 length: 14 amino acids. Trimming stripped 5 bases from V and 14 bases from J, with 20 bases between. The CDR3 protein is CASSFGQDPWSLHF. The CDR3 DNA is TGCGCCAGCAGTTTTGGGCAGGACCCGTGGTCCCTCCACTTT.

This chain joins TRBV29-1 and TRBJ1-3; D is undetermined. V lost 4 bases and J lost 0, with 7 bases in between. Looked up from germline, CDR1 is SQVTM and CDR2 is ANQGSEA. CDR3 length: 13 residues. The CDR3 spells CSVVRDSGNTIYF. CDR3 DNA: TGCAGCGTTGTCCGGGACTCTGGAAACACCATATATTTT.

The rearrangement joins TRBV29-1 to TRBJ2-2, with D unresolved. CDR3 length: 12 amino acids. V lost 2 bases, J lost 8 bases, and 9 bases lay in between. Per the germline V gene, CDR1 is SQVTM and CDR2 is ANQGSEA. The CDR3 DNA reads TGCAGCGTTGAAAATCGGGCTGGGGAGCTGTTTTTT. It translates to CSVENRAGELFF.

This clone was seen a few times. The chain has TRBV29-1 and TRBJ2-7; D is unclear. V lost 1 base, J lost 5 bases, and 12 bases lay in between. The CDR3 has 13 amino acids. Germline loops: CDR1 SQVTM, CDR2 ANQGSEA. As DNA, the CDR3 is TGCAGCGTTGAAGGTCCAGGTAATCACGAGCAGTACTTC. Amino acid sequence: CSVEGPGNHEQYF.

The chain combines TRBV29-1 with TRBJ2-2, with D maybe TRBD1 (6 bases). The CDR3 loop spans 15 amino acids. The V gene lost 5 bases and the J gene lost 1 base, with 14 bases spanning the gap. In germline, CDR1 is SQVTM, CDR2 ANQGSEA. The CDR3: CSVLRPGQNTGELFF. DNA of the CDR3: TGCAGCGTTCTTAGGCCGGGACAGAACACCGGGGAGCTGTTTTTT.

The chain uses TRBV30 and TRBJ2-3, with D possibly being TRBD1 (6 bases). V was cut by 7 bases and J by 3 bases, with 17 bases left in between. The CDR3 length is 14 residues. Germline loops: CDR1 GTSNPN, CDR2 SVGIG (reference sequence). The CDR3 sequence is CASNRVGKTDTQYF. The DNA for the CDR3 is TGTGCCTCCAACAGGGTTGGGAAAACAGATACGCAGTATTTT.